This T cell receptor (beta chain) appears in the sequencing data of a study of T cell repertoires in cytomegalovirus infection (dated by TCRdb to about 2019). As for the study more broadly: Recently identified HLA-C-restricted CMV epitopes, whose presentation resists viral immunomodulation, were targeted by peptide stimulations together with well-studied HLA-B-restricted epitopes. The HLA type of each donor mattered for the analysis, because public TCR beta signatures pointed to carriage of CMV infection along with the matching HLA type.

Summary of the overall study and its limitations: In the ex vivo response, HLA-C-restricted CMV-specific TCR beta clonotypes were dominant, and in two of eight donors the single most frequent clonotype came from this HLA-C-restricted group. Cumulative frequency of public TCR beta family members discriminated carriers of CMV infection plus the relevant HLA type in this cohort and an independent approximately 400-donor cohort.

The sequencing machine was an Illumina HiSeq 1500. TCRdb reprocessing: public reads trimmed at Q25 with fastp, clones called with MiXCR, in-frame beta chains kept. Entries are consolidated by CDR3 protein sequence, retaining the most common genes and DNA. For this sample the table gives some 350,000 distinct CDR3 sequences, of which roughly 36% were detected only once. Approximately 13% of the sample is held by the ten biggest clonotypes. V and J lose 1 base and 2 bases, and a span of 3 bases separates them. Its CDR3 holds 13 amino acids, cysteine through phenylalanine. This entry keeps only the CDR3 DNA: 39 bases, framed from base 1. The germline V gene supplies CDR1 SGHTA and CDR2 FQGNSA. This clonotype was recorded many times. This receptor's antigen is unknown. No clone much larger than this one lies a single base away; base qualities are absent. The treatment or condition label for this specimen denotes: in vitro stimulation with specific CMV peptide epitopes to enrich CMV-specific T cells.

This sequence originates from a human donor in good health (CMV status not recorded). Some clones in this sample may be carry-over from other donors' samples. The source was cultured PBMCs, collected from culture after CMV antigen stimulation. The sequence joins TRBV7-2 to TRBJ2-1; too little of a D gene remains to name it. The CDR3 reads CASSLGAYNEQFF. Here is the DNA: TGTGCCAGCAGCTTAGGAGCCTACAATGAGCAGTTCTTC. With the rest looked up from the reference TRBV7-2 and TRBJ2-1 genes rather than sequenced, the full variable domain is GAGVSQSPSNKVTEKGKDVELRCDPISGHTALYWYRQSLGQGLEFLIYFQGNSAPDKSGLPSDRFSAERTGGSVSTLTIQRTQQEDSAVYLCASSLGAYNEQFFGPGTRLTVL.